A selection of T cell receptor beta chains follows, all from one sample in a study of cytomegalovirus exposure and HLA in healthy donors. Measured with immunoSEQ multiplex PCR; TCRdb has only the in-frame clones, and not every one. The data show around 200,000 clones, with 81% seen just once and 3% to 4.5% held by the top ten. Material for sequencing was PBMCs. The receptors were sampled from a man in his fifties in good health and CMV-seronegative. Both conserved end residues are part of each CDR3. Fields, in order: D gene, J gene, V gene, clone size, CDR3 protein, CDR3 DNA. The D gene is left open where the match is weak. The size entry is marked missing in some rows and otherwise reads once, few, many or a size class.

NA,TRBJ1-5,TRBV7-8,once,CASSRGGRQPQHF,TGTGCCAGCAGTAGGGGAGGACGGCAGCCCCAGCATTTT
TRBD1,TRBJ1-3,TRBV5-1,NA,CASRPTGYSGNTIYF,TGCGCCAGCAGACCGACAGGGTACTCTGGAAACACCATATATTTT
NA,TRBJ1-4,TRBV25-1,NA,CASSASGLSTVF,TGTGCCAGCAGTGCCTCGGGACTGTCTACTGTTTTT
TRBD1,TRBJ1-1,TRBV14,NA,CASSQFGQGNGEAFF,TGTGCCAGCAGCCAGTTTGGACAGGGCAACGGTGAAGCTTTCTTT
TRBD1,TRBJ1-6,TRBV7-2,once,CASSSRQGRESPLHF,TGTGCCAGCAGCTCTCGACAGGGTAGAGAATCACCCCTCCACTTT
NA,TRBJ2-1,TRBV11-3,NA,CASSEGHLRNEQFF,TGTGCCAGCAGCGAGGGACACTTACGCAATGAGCAGTTCTTC
NA,TRBJ1-1,TRBV6-1,NA,CASWRLNTEAFF,TGTGCCAGCTGGCGGTTGAACACTGAAGCTTTCTTT
TRBD2,TRBJ2-1,TRBV11-3,NA,CASSHTGGREQFF,TGTGCCAGCAGCCACACGGGGGGGAGAGAGCAGTTCTTC
TRBD2,TRBJ2-3,TRBV4-3,NA,CASSQSAGGRSDTQYF,TGCGCCAGCAGCCAAAGCGCGGGGGGACGATCCGATACGCAGTATTTT
NA,TRBJ2-7,TRBV5-5,NA,CASSESGVHEQYF,TGTGCCAGCAGCGAGTCAGGGGTACACGAGCAGTACTTC
NA,TRBJ1-5,TRBV19,NA,CASSLDSTLPYQPQHF,TGTGCCAGTAGTCTCGACTCCACCCTACCATATCAGCCCCAGCATTTT
NA,TRBJ1-5,TRBV4-1,NA,CASSLMGRERNQPQHF,TGCGCCAGCAGCCTGATGGGCAGAGAGAGAAATCAGCCCCAGCATTTT
NA,TRBJ1-3,TRBV5-1,once,CASSLGVFGGAKRNTIYF,TGCGCCAGCAGCTTGGGCGTATTTGGGGGGGCGAAAAGAAACACCATATATTTT
NA,TRBJ2-1,TRBV9,NA,CANPDNDPLTFF,TGTGCCAACCCTGACAACGACCCCCTCACGTTCTTC
NA,TRBJ2-7,TRBV27,NA,CASSWARGGSYEQYF,TGTGCCAGCAGTTGGGCCAGAGGGGGCTCCTACGAGCAGTACTTC
NA,TRBJ1-5,TRBV6-5,NA,CASSRGSYQPQHF,TGTGCCAGCAGCCGCGGATCTTATCAGCCCCAGCATTTT
NA,TRBJ1-4,TRBV30,few,CAWSTPDRRNEKLFF,TGTGCCTGGAGTACTCCTGACAGGAGAAATGAAAAACTGTTTTTT
NA,TRBJ1-6,TRBV10-1,once,CASRGGPGASNSPLHF,TGCGCCAGTAGAGGGGGACCCGGGGCTTCCAATTCACCCCTCCACTTT
TRBD2,TRBJ2-2,TRBV27,NA,CASSRGGVSGELFF,TGTGCCAGCTCTCGCGGGGGGGTTTCCGGGGAGCTGTTTTTT
TRBD2,TRBJ2-7,TRBV11-2,NA,CASSLVGGNHEQYF,TGTGCCAGCAGCTTAGTGGGGGGGAACCACGAGCAGTACTTC
NA,TRBJ1-6,TRBV21-1,NA,CASSKAWEPPLHF,TGTGCCAGCAGCAAAGCCTGGGAGCCACCCCTCCACTTT
NA,TRBJ2-1,TRBV19,NA,CASSIGWGVYNEQFF,TGTGCCAGTAGTATAGGATGGGGGGTTTACAATGAGCAGTTCTTC
NA,TRBJ2-3,TRBV7-7,few,CASSYDGSTDTQYF,TGTGCCAGCAGCTATGACGGGAGCACAGATACGCAGTATTTT
NA,TRBJ1-2,TRBV11-2,NA,CASSSSYGYTF,TGTGCCAGCAGCTCGTCCTATGGCTACACCTTC
NA,TRBJ2-1,TRBV4-3,NA,CASSPGSGGGNEQFF,TGCGCCAGCAGCCCGGGTAGTGGGGGAGGCAATGAGCAGTTCTTC
TRBD1,TRBJ2-7,TRBV2,few,CASRLTGSSYEQYF,TGTGCCAGCAGGCTGACAGGGAGTTCCTACGAGCAGTACTTC
TRBD2,TRBJ2-3,TRBV6-4,NA,CATSLSGDPTDTQYF,TGTGCCACTTCGCTTAGCGGGGACCCCACAGATACGCAGTATTTT
NA,TRBJ1-2,TRBV18,NA,CAGLLTASNYGYTF,TGTGCCGGACTTCTAACAGCAAGTAACTATGGCTACACCTTC
NA,TRBJ2-3,TRBV11-3,NA,CASSQGEAHTQYF,TGTGCCAGCAGCCAAGGGGAGGCCCATACGCAGTATTTT
NA,TRBJ2-7,TRBV9,NA,CASSVGSRFGEQYF,TGTGCCAGCAGCGTAGGTTCTAGATTTGGCGAGCAGTACTTC
NA,TRBJ2-1,TRBV2,NA,CASTEDGGSDEQFF,TGTGCCAGCACTGAGGACGGAGGTAGCGATGAGCAGTTCTTC
NA,TRBJ1-2,TRBV11-2,NA,CASRHPGVGGYTF,TGTGCCAGCAGACACCCAGGGGTTGGGGGCTACACCTTC
NA,TRBJ2-1,TRBV27,NA,CASSLVGRKNNEQFF,TGTGCCAGCAGTTTAGTGGGCCGGAAAAACAATGAGCAGTTCTTC
NA,TRBJ1-1,TRBV7-3,once,CASSVRGNTEAFF,TGTGCCAGCAGCGTCAGGGGTAACACTGAAGCTTTCTTT
TRBD1,TRBJ1-2,TRBV5-5,NA,CASSSEGQGGYTF,TGTGCCAGCAGCTCGGAAGGACAGGGCGGCTACACCTTC
NA,TRBJ1-6,TRBV7-9,once,CSSSLTGGAHNSPLHF,TGTTCCAGCAGCTTAACGGGAGGGGCGCATAATTCACCCCTCCACTTT
TRBD2,TRBJ2-1,TRBV19,NA,CASSSGGISSYNEQFF,TGTGCCAGTAGTTCGGGGGGAATTAGCTCCTACAATGAGCAGTTCTTC
TRBD1,TRBJ1-4,TRBV7-8,NA,CASSPPAGDRGEKLFF,TGTGCCAGCAGCCCCCCCGCGGGGGACAGGGGTGAAAAACTGTTTTTT
TRBD2,TRBJ2-7,TRBV27,few,CASSPTISSGGYEQYF,TGTGCCAGCAGTCCAACTATTTCGTCGGGGGGCTACGAGCAGTACTTC
NA,TRBJ2-3,TRBV6-5,NA,CASSYAGITDTQYF,TGTGCCAGCAGTTACGCGGGGATCACAGATACGCAGTATTTT
NA,TRBJ1-5,TRBV2,NA,CASRRDSNQPQHF,TGTGCCAGCAGGCGGGATAGCAATCAGCCCCAGCATTTT
NA,TRBJ2-1,TRBV6-1,few,CASSDQEYNEQFF,TGTGCCAGCAGTGACCAGGAATACAATGAGCAGTTCTTC
NA,TRBJ2-7,TRBV20-1,NA,CSAKRGSEQYF,TGCAGTGCTAAGAGGGGGAGCGAGCAGTACTTC
TRBD1,TRBJ1-2,TRBV11-2,NA,CASSSPDRAYGYTF,TGTGCCAGCAGCTCGCCGGACAGGGCCTATGGCTACACCTTC
NA,TRBJ1-6,TRBV2,NA,CASSDGQGWSPLHF,TGTGCCAGCAGTGACGGGCAGGGTTGGTCACCCCTCCACTTT
NA,TRBJ2-3,TRBV15,once,CATSRVRGITDTQYF,TGTGCCACCAGCAGAGTTAGGGGGATCACAGATACGCAGTATTTT
NA,TRBJ2-1,TRBV29-1,NA,CSVEDKTGTEQFF,TGCAGCGTTGAAGATAAGACGGGAACTGAGCAGTTCTTC
TRBD2,TRBJ2-3,TRBV11-3,once,CASSPGTSGDTDTQYF,TGTGCCAGCAGCCCGGGGACTAGCGGGGACACAGATACGCAGTATTTT
NA,TRBJ1-5,TRBV7-8,NA,CASSGGEGGQPQHF,TGTGCCAGCAGCGGGGGGGAGGGCGGTCAGCCCCAGCATTTT
NA,TRBJ2-6,TRBV10-3,few,CAISVLSSGANVLTF,TGTGCCATCAGTGTATTGAGCTCTGGGGCCAACGTCCTGACTTTC
TRBD1,TRBJ2-7,TRBV7-2,NA,CASSGDRGYEQYF,TGTGCCAGCAGCGGGGACAGGGGTTACGAGCAGTACTTC
NA,TRBJ1-1,TRBV9,NA,CASSRSPGENTEAFF,TGTGCCAGCAGTCGTAGTCCAGGGGAGAACACTGAAGCTTTCTTT
TRBD1,TRBJ1-6,TRBV11-2,few,CASSSAGTGGPPLHF,TGTGCCAGCAGCTCCGCCGGGACAGGGGGGCCACCCCTCCACTTT
TRBD1,TRBJ2-7,TRBV4-1,NA,CASSQGSERQGYEQYF,TGCGCCAGCAGCCAAGGATCGGAAAGACAGGGCTACGAGCAGTACTTC